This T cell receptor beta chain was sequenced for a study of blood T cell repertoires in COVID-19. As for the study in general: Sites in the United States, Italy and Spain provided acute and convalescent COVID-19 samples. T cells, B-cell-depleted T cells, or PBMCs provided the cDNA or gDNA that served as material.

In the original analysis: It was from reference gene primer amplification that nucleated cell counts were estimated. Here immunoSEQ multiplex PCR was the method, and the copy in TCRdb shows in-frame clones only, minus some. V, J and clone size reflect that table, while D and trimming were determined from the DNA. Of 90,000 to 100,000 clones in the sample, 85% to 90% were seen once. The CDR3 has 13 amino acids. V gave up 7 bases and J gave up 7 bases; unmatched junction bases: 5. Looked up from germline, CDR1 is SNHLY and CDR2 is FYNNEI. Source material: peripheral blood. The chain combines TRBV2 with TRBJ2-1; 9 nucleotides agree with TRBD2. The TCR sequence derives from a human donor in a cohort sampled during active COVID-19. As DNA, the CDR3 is TGTGCCAGCAAAGAGCGGGAGGAGAATGAGCAGTTCTTC. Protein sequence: CASKEREENEQFF.